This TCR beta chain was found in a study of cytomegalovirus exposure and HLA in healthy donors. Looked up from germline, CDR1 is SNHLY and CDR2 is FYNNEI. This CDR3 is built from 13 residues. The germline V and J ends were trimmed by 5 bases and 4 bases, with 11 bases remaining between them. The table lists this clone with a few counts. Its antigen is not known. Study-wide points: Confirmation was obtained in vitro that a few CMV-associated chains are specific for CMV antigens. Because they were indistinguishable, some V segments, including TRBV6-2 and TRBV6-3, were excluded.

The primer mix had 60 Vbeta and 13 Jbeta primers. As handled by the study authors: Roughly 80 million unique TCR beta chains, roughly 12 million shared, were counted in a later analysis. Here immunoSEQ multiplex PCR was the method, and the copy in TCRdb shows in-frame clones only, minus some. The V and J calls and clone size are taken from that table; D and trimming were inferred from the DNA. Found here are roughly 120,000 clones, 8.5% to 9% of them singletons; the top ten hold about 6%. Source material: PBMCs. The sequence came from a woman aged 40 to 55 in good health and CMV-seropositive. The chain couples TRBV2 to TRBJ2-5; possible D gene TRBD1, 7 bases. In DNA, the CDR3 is TGTGCCAGCAGTCCAGGGGGAGGAGAGACCCAGTACTTC. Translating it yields CASSPGGGETQYF.